Below are 30 T cell receptor beta chains sequenced from a single sample in a study of control samples from healthy donors and cancer patients (dated by TCRdb to the early 2020s). Libraries were built with the immunoSEQ multiplex PCR assay. The source is immuneACCESS, and TCRdb retained only in-frame sequences with V and J called. Part of the clones is not carried over; for the studies checked, unresolved V genes explain less than half of this, and the remainder is unexplained. Across this sample there are roughly 120,000 clones, with around 89% seen only once. The ten largest clones take up 2% to 3% of the sample. The sample consisted of blood. All receptors derive from a woman between 65 and 79 years old in good health.

The rearrangement joins TRBV7-9 to TRBJ2-1; perhaps TRBD1 as D (5 bases). This CDR3 is built from 15 residues. Germline-derived CDR1 and CDR2 are SEHNR and FQNEAQ (reference sequence). Trimming stripped 0 bases from V and 3 bases from J, with 9 bases between. DNA for the CDR3: TGTGCCAGCAGCTTAGCGGGGCAGAACTACAATGAGCAGTTCTTC. Residues: CASSLAGQNYNEQFF.

This clone came up once. Relative to the germline gene, one junction end is altered; a read error may explain this. The V gene is TRBV2, the J gene TRBJ1-2, with D tentatively TRBD1 (6 bases). The CDR3 has 13 amino acids. Germline CDR1 SNHLY, CDR2 FYNNEI. CDR3 protein: CARRRGGRGGYTF. CDR3 nucleotide sequence: TGTGCCCGCAGGCGGGGGGGCAGAGGTGGCTACACCTTC. Together with reference TRBV2 and TRBJ1-2, the CDR3 gives the full variable domain: EPEVTQTPSHQVTQMGQEVILRCVPISNHLYFYWYRQILGQKVEFLVSFYNNEISEKSEIFDDQFSVERPDGSNFTLKIRSTKLEDSAMYFCARRRGGRGGYTFGSGTRLTVV.

The chain carries TRBV13 and TRBJ2-3; 10 bases are a match to TRBD2. V shed 0 bases, J shed 0 bases, and the junction held 3 bases outside the gene matches. CDR3 length equals 17 residues. Germline-derived CDR1 and CDR2 are PRHDT and FYEKMQ (reference sequence). The CDR3 sequence: CASSLGLAGESTDTQYF. The CDR3 bases are TGTGCCAGCAGCTTAGGCCTAGCGGGGGAAAGCACAGATACGCAGTATTTT.

The V call is TRBV11-2, the J call TRBJ2-7, with 9 bases matching TRBD2. CDR3 length equals 17 residues. The V gene's germline CDR1 is SGHAT and CDR2 FQNNGV. The J segment lost 2 bases and the V segment lost 0 bases, leaving 8 bases of the junction unmatched. CDR3 residues: CASSLDRGASGAYEQYF. The CDR3 region has the DNA TGTGCCAGCAGCTTAGATCGAGGGGCTAGCGGGGCCTACGAGCAGTACTTC.

The V gene is TRBV3-1 (or the pseudogene TRBV3-2), the J gene TRBJ2-5; unclear D gene. CDR1 is LGHDT, CDR2 YNNKEL, per germline (reference sequence). CDR3 length: 14 residues. V lost 1 base, J lost 2 bases, and 8 bases lay in between. The CDR3 DNA reads TGTGCCAGCAGCCAAGGGCTGATACAAGAGACCCAGTACTTC. It codes for CASSQGLIQETQYF.

This chain uses TRBV7-9 with TRBJ2-1, with 9 bases aligning to TRBD2. Germline CDR1 and CDR2: SEHNR and FQNEAQ (reference sequence). The CDR3 has 17 amino acids. Unmatched junction bases numbered 15, after V lost 3 bases and J lost 9 bases. The CDR3 DNA reads TGTGCCAGCAGCTTTTGGGGCGGGGTAGCGGGGGATGCTGAGCAGTTCTTC. It yields the protein CASSFWGGVAGDAEQFF.

This clone was picked up a small number of times. The rearrangement links TRBV24-1 to TRBJ1-5; tentatively, D is TRBD1 (6 bases). Trimming left V 5 bases short and J 0 bases short, with 7 bases between. The CDR3 is 14 amino acids. Germline V lookup: CDR1 KGHDR, CDR2 SFDVKD. The CDR3: CATSGQDSNQPQHF. CDR3 nucleotides: TGTGCCACCAGTGGACAGGATAGCAATCAGCCCCAGCATTTT.

V is TRBV2 and J is TRBJ1-5; 9 bases match TRBD1. Looked up from germline, CDR1 is SNHLY and CDR2 is FYNNEI. With 8 bases clipped from V and 7 bases from J, the junction kept 9 bases outside the gene matches. This CDR3 region has 14 residues. CDR3 coding DNA: TGTGCCAGCGTCCGGGACAGGGTTGGCCAGCCCCAGCATTTT. The encoded protein is CASVRDRVGQPQHF.

V and J are TRBV2 and TRBJ1-2, with D unclear. The CDR3 contains 12 residues. V dropped 1 base and J dropped 3 bases, with 3 bases sitting between them. From germline, CDR1 is SNHLY and CDR2 FYNNEI. CDR3 DNA: TGTGCCAGCAGTGAAGTTCACTATGGCTACACCTTC. This encodes CASSEVHYGYTF. The entire variable domain, with the rest obtained from reference TRBV2 and TRBJ1-2, is as follows: EPEVTQTPSHQVTQMGQEVILRCVPISNHLYFYWYRQILGQKVEFLVSFYNNEISEKSEIFDDQFSVERPDGSNFTLKIRSTKLEDSAMYFCASSEVHYGYTFGSGTRLTVV.

The rearrangement joins TRBV7-2 to TRBJ2-7; D might be TRBD2 (5 bases). CDR1 is SGHTA, CDR2 FQGNSA, per germline. This CDR3 contains 15 residues. V lost 4 bases and J 0 bases, leaving 13 bases between the germline ends. The CDR3 region is CASSSGVAFSYEQYF. The CDR3 DNA is TGTGCCAGCAGCTCCGGGGTAGCCTTCTCCTACGAGCAGTACTTC.

The chain carries TRBV2 and TRBJ1-4; TRBD1 is a possible D gene (5 bases). Germline CDR1 is SNHLY and CDR2 is FYNNEI. V was cut by 6 bases and J by 8 bases, with 22 bases left in between. The CDR3 covers 16 residues. CDR3 nucleotides: TGTGCCAGCAGCGCCGGGGCCGGGCGTGGTTCCGAAAAACTGTTTTTT. It specifies CASSAGAGRGSEKLFF.

V and J are TRBV12-3 or TRBV12-4 and TRBJ2-7, with 7 bases fitting TRBD2. Trimming cost V 2 bases and J 7 bases; bases outside gene matches: 5. This CDR3 contains 13 residues. CDR3 in DNA: TGTGCCAGCAGTTTACTCTCTAGCGGAGAGCAGTACTTC. Translating gives CASSLLSSGEQYF.

This clone showed up just a few times. V gene TRBV29-1 combines with J gene TRBJ2-7; weak D call: TRBD2 (7 bases). The CDR3 consists of 15 residues. The germline V and J ends were trimmed by 7 bases and 0 bases, with 19 bases remaining between them. From germline, CDR1 is SQVTM and CDR2 ANQGSEA. As DNA, the CDR3 is TGCAGCGGGGGGGAGGGGGGACCTAACTCCTACGAGCAGTACTTC. Protein sequence: CSGGEGGPNSYEQYF.

The chain combines TRBV19 with TRBJ1-2; no reliable D call. V lost 3 bases, J lost 2 bases, and 13 bases lay in between. Germline assignment: CDR1 LNHDA and CDR2 SQIVND (reference sequence). The CDR3 sequence is 15 residues long. The CDR3: CASSMVPRTNYGYTF. The DNA of the CDR3 is TGTGCCAGTAGTATGGTCCCCCGTACGAACTATGGCTACACCTTC.

V is TRBV5-4 and J is TRBJ2-3; unclear D gene. The length of the CDR3 is 16 residues. Germline V CDR1 and CDR2: SGHNT, YYREEE (reference sequence). The V end was cut by 4 bases, the J end by 1 base, with 16 bases between. The CDR3 nucleotides are TGTGCCAGCAGCCCTGTGGCCACGGCTGGCACAGATACGCAGTATTTT. Its translation is CASSPVATAGTDTQYF.

This sequence joins TRBV6-1 and TRBJ2-7, with D hard to call. The length of the CDR3 is 12 residues. Trimming stripped 3 bases from V and 6 bases from J, with 9 bases between. The germline gives CDR1 MNHNS, CDR2 SASEGT. The CDR3: CASSEIGSEQYF. In DNA, the CDR3 is TGTGCCAGCAGTGAGATAGGGTCCGAGCAGTACTTC.

The chain carries TRBV2 and TRBJ1-5; the D gene is possibly TRBD1 (5 bases). The CDR3 contains 12 residues. Germline CDR1 and CDR2: SNHLY and FYNNEI. Trimming removed 4 bases from V and 10 bases from J, with 11 bases in between. The CDR3 region is CASSGAGVPQHF. The CDR3 nucleotides read TGTGCCAGCAGTGGGGCGGGGGTCCCCCAGCATTTT.

This chain uses TRBV4-1 with TRBJ2-7; 7 nucleotides match TRBD1. The J segment lost 6 bases and the V segment lost 3 bases, leaving 8 bases of the junction unmatched. Germline values: CDR1 MGHRA, CDR2 YSYEKL. This CDR3 has 14 residues. CDR3 in DNA: TGCGCCAGCAGCCACCGGACAGGTTCCGGCGAGCAGTACTTC. Translating it yields CASSHRTGSGEQYF.

V gene TRBV27 combines with J gene TRBJ1-3; the match to TRBD1 covers 7 bases. This CDR3 is built from 14 residues. Trimming cost V 4 bases and J 4 bases; bases outside gene matches: 4. Germline V gene data show CDR1 as MNHEY and CDR2 as SMNVEV (reference sequence). CDR3 region: CASSSRTGGNTIYF. As DNA, the CDR3 is TGTGCCAGCAGTTCACGGACAGGCGGAAACACCATATATTTT.

This chain uses TRBV6-5 with TRBJ1-5, with a possible D match to TRBD1 (6 bases). Per germline, CDR1 MNHEY and CDR2 SVGAGI. The CDR3 is 15 amino acids. V lost 3 bases and J lost 2, with 11 bases in between. The CDR3 DNA is TGTGCCAGCAGTTATGAGGGGGGTGGCAATCAGCCCCAGCATTTT. It specifies CASSYEGGGNQPQHF.

This clone has only one observation. The chain couples TRBV5-5 to TRBJ1-2; 12 bases are shared with TRBD1. From germline, CDR1 is SGHKS and CDR2 YYEKEE (reference sequence). The CDR3 consists of 17 residues. The V segment lost 4 bases and the J segment 3 bases; nucleotides outside the gene matches: 10. CDR3 sequence: CASSQPGQGARDYGYTF. CDR3 DNA sequence: TGTGCCAGCAGCCAACCGGGACAGGGGGCGCGAGACTATGGCTACACCTTC.

The chain recombines TRBV18 with TRBJ1-6; D perhaps matches TRBD1 (6 bases). Germline V gene data show CDR1 as KGHSH and CDR2 as LQKENI. V was shortened by 3 bases and J by 8 bases, with 11 bases between the two germline ends. The CDR3 sequence is 14 residues long. The CDR3 DNA is TGTGCCAGCTCACCGGCAGGGGCAGATTCACCCCTCCACTTT. Translation: CASSPAGADSPLHF. The full variable domain, in which reference TRBV18 and TRBJ1-6 provide the parts outside the CDR3, is NAGVMQNPRHLVRRRGQEARLRCSPMKGHSHVYWYRQLPEEGLKFMVYLQKENIIDESGMPKERFSAEFPKEGPSILRIQQVVRGDSAAYFCASSPAGADSPLHFGNGTRLTVT.

The chain uses TRBV6-5 and TRBJ1-1, with TRBD1 matching 9 bases. Germline trimming cut 8 bases from V and 6 bases from J; bases unmatched to any gene: 7. This CDR3 comprises 13 residues. CDR1 is MNHEY, CDR2 SVGAGI, per germline. In DNA, the CDR3 is TGTGCCAGCGGGGACAGGGAAGGGGCTGAAGCTTTCTTT. It translates to CASGDREGAEAFF.

The CDR3 DNA follows: TGTGCCAGCAGCGTAGGTTGGGGTCGGACTAATGAAAAACTGTTTTTT. Translation gives CASSVGWGRTNEKLFF. The chain couples TRBV9 to TRBJ1-4; D is undetermined. This CDR3 comprises 16 residues. Germline V gene data show CDR1 as SGDLS and CDR2 as YYNGEE. The ends were cut back, 0 bases at V and 2 bases at J, with 11 bases in the middle.

The chain carries TRBV5-1 and TRBJ1-5; the D is unclear. The V and J ends lost 0 bases and 4 bases respectively, with 11 bases between them. The CDR3 consists of 15 residues. The germline V gene encodes CDR1 SGHRS and CDR2 YFSETQ. The CDR3 loop reads CASSLVGEWNQPQHF. CDR3 sequence (DNA): TGCGCCAGCAGCTTGGTCGGGGAATGGAATCAGCCCCAGCATTTT.

The V gene is TRBV9, the J gene TRBJ2-3, with D possibly matching TRBD1 (5 bases). Germline V gene sequence: CDR1 SGDLS, CDR2 YYNGEE. Deletions cut 3 bases from V and 1 base from J, with 15 bases between. CDR3 length equals 16 residues. The CDR3 sequence: CASSGEGALGTDTQYF. DNA of the CDR3: TGTGCCAGCAGCGGCGAAGGGGCTCTAGGCACAGATACGCAGTATTTT.

This chain joins TRBV5-6 and TRBJ1-1; the D gene is possibly TRBD1 (6 bases). The CDR3 is 14 residues long. V gave up 4 bases and J gave up 3 bases, with 13 bases separating them. Germline CDR1 SGHDT, CDR2 YYEEEE. DNA of the CDR3: TGTGCCAGCAGCCCCCGCGGGGGCTACACTGAAGCTTTCTTT. Protein product: CASSPRGGYTEAFF. The full variable domain, its missing parts supplied by reference TRBV5-6 and TRBJ1-1, is DAGVTQSPTHLIKTRGQQVTLRCSPKSGHDTVSWYQQALGQGPQFIFQYYEEEERQRGNFPDRFSGHQFPNYSSELNVNALLLGDSALYLCASSPRGGYTEAFFGQGTRLTVV.

The chain links TRBV6-6 to TRBJ1-4; tentative D call: TRBD1 (6 bases). The V end was cut by 8 bases, the J end by 5 bases, with 15 bases between. This CDR3 spans 14 amino acids. CDR1 is MNHNY and CDR2 is SVGAGI in the germline V gene (reference sequence). CDR3 bases: TGTGCCAGCTACTCCGGGACACCGAATGAAAAACTGTTTTTT. Encoded protein: CASYSGTPNEKLFF.

The chain recombines TRBV2 with TRBJ2-2; D might be TRBD1 (6 bases). The CDR3 extends over 17 amino acids. Germline V gene data show CDR1 as SNHLY and CDR2 as FYNNEI. The ends were cut back, 5 bases at V and 5 bases at J, with 21 bases in the middle. CDR3 sequence reads: CASSSDPGRGRTGELFF. The CDR3 nucleotides read TGTGCCAGCAGTAGCGATCCCGGCAGGGGCCGTACCGGGGAGCTGTTTTTT. Full variable domain (outside the CDR3, taken from reference TRBV2 and TRBJ2-2): EPEVTQTPSHQVTQMGQEVILRCVPISNHLYFYWYRQILGQKVEFLVSFYNNEISEKSEIFDDQFSVERPDGSNFTLKIRSTKLEDSAMYFCASSSDPGRGRTGELFFGEGSRLTVL.

This rearrangement joins TRBV2 to TRBJ1-5; no definite D call. With 1 base removed from V and 5 bases from J, the gap between germline ends came to 6 bases. The CDR3 sequence is 13 residues long. Germline V CDR1 and CDR2: SNHLY, FYNNEI. CDR3 sequence: CASSEEGDQPQHF. CDR3 sequence (DNA): TGTGCCAGCAGTGAAGAAGGAGATCAGCCCCAGCATTTT.